These T cell receptor beta chains were read from a single sample in a study of spatial heterogeneity in lung cancer. MiXCR was run by TCRdb on the 5' RACE reads, yielding one entry per CDR3 protein. The table includes 30,000 to 45,000 distinct CDR3 sequences, 7% to 7.5% detected once. The material sequenced was PBMCs, taken at surgery. The receptor source for this set is a female donor with early-stage non-small cell lung cancer. Both conserved end residues are trimmed from each CDR3. Each record gives: V gene, J gene, CDR3 protein.

TRBV5-6	TRBJ1-2	ASSLVGDRGQFLYGYT
TRBV7-6	TRBJ1-1	ASSLEGVNTEAF
TRBV6-2/TRBV6-3	TRBJ2-1	ASSRSGTINSYNEQF
TRBV5-1	TRBJ2-5	ASSLAGLGGETQY
TRBV6-5	TRBJ2-5	ASSRGPTYQETQY
TRBV5-5	TRBJ1-5	ASSMTGLRGQPQH
TRBV7-8	TRBJ2-7	ASSFAGTSGSNPYEQY
TRBV12-5	TRBJ2-5	ASGPGDRGDWETQY
TRBV7-9	TRBJ2-7	ASASWTAYEQY
TRBV7-8	TRBJ2-3	ASSVRRDTQY
TRBV20-1	TRBJ1-1	SARSPDRDREVF
TRBV10-3	TRBJ2-1	AISELEPSYNEQF
TRBV29-1	TRBJ1-1	SATGGTNTEAF
TRBV7-2	TRBJ2-1	ASSYVYNEQF
TRBV2	TRBJ1-5	ASSEDKDQPQH
TRBV12-3/TRBV12-4	TRBJ2-2	ASSFSPANTGELF
TRBV4-1	TRBJ1-2	ASSQGRRAGSNYGYT
TRBV6-5	TRBJ1-6	ASSYSAQTPLH
TRBV7-2	TRBJ1-5	ASSPQTGGNQPQH
TRBV5-1	TRBJ2-7	ASREAPSSYEQY
TRBV2	TRBJ2-3	ASSFLAGAGDTQY
TRBV15	TRBJ1-1	ATSRDGTGGSGEAF
TRBV5-1	TRBJ2-7	ASSFSGGLPYEQY
TRBV5-1	TRBJ1-1	ASSKEAGGTEAF
TRBV20-1	TRBJ2-7	SARDPVGDYEQY
TRBV15	TRBJ2-3	ATSRPGTDTQY
TRBV2	TRBJ2-7	ASVLGTGNEQY
TRBV20-1	TRBJ2-7	SAPAGGGGNYEQY
TRBV6-5	TRBJ2-5	ASRTGGLGETQY
TRBV7-9	TRBJ2-1	ASSLTSGGDNEQF
TRBV12-3/TRBV12-4	TRBJ1-2	ASSIDSLGYT
TRBV24-1	TRBJ2-3	ATSAPGLAGGSDTQY
TRBV19	TRBJ2-1	ASSIGYGSSYNEQF
TRBV6-2/TRBV6-3	TRBJ2-3	ASTRDSTDTQY
TRBV2	TRBJ2-7	ARKGKEPYEQY
TRBV12-3/TRBV12-4	TRBJ2-6	ASCWSSGANVLT
TRBV5-6	TRBJ1-5	ASSWGPTSNQPQH
TRBV5-4	TRBJ2-3	ASSLTPSTDTQY
TRBV6-1	TRBJ1-5	ASSGEPGSNQPQH
TRBV7-9	TRBJ1-1	ASSWGFFTEAF
TRBV20-1	TRBJ1-2	SASKGAYGYT
TRBV10-3	TRBJ2-7	ATLTGSGLEQY
TRBV20-1	TRBJ2-1	SARPLDGTYNEQF
TRBV3-1	TRBJ2-2	ASSQDTRANTGELF
TRBV20-1	TRBJ1-1	SARQGGMNTEAF
TRBV12-3/TRBV12-4	TRBJ2-1	ASSPGTISYNEQF
TRBV3-1	TRBJ2-3	ASSQVRTDTQY
TRBV25-1	TRBJ2-3	ASSEVSTDTQY